A single sample gave rise to the 9 T cell receptor beta chains below, sequenced in a study of blood T cells in healthy people across ages. Sample-barcoded 5' priming and a J-beta primer mix drove a second PCR of about 6 to 12 cycles. TCRdb re-analysed the 5' RACE reads in MiXCR, keeping a single row per CDR3 protein. The sample yields approximately 820,000 distinct CDR3 sequences, roughly 44% seen once. The specimen was blood. The receptor set was obtained from a man aged 55 to 70 in good health.

In regard to this clonotype: The germline gene is not matched at one end of the junction; a read error may be the cause. The genes are TRBV2 and TRBJ2-5; 8 bases agree with TRBD2. Per germline, CDR1 SNHLY and CDR2 FYNNEI. This CDR3 has 20 amino acids. DNA for the CDR3: TGTGCCAGCAGTGAACGGCCCGGACTAGCTTTTGAGGCTAACCAGGAGACCCAGTACTTC. It specifies CASSERPGLAFEANQETQYF.

The J gene is TRBJ1-2, the V gene TRBV20-1; D is unresolved. V was trimmed by 4 bases and J by 2 bases, leaving 11 bases between them. Germline V gene lookup returns CDR1 DFQATT and CDR2 SNEGSKA (reference sequence). The CDR3 length is 13 residues. This chain's CDR3 is CSATPHRNYGYTF. The CDR3 region has the DNA TGCAGTGCTACCCCGCACAGAAACTATGGCTACACCTTC.

The rearrangement links TRBV20-1 to TRBJ2-1; tentatively, D is TRBD1 (6 bases). V shed 3 bases and J shed 10 bases, with 16 bases lying between them. The CDR3 runs 13 residues. In germline, CDR1 is DFQATT, CDR2 SNEGSKA (reference sequence). DNA for the CDR3: TGCAGTGCTAGGGCCCTACAGGGCTACGAGCAGTTCTTC. Translation gives CSARALQGYEQFF.

The rearrangement joins TRBV28 to TRBJ1-1, with D perhaps matching TRBD1 (5 bases). The ends were cut back, 6 bases at V and 1 base at J, with 12 bases in the middle. This CDR3 has 14 amino acids. Germline V gene sequence: CDR1 MDHEN, CDR2 SYDVKM. The CDR3 DNA sequence: TGTGCCAGCAGGAGGGACCCCCCGAACACTGAAGCTTTCTTT. Protein sequence: CASRRDPPNTEAFF.

For the CDR3, the DNA is TGTGCCAGCAGTTACCCACGTTGGCGAACCCCTTATGGCTACACCTTC. Its translation is CASSYPRWRTPYGYTF. This rearrangement joins TRBV6-5 to TRBJ1-2, with D hard to call. The V gene lost 2 bases and the J gene lost 5 bases, with 18 bases spanning the gap. The CDR3 has 16 amino acids. In germline, CDR1 is MNHEY, CDR2 SVGAGI.

The CDR3 is CASSRPGAAYNEQYF. DNA of the CDR3: TGTGCCAGCAGTCGCCCGGGGGCCGCCTACAATGAGCAGTACTTC. The chain carries TRBV7-2 and TRBJ2-1; D is possibly TRBD1 or TRBD2 (6 bases each). With the DNA end fitting TRBJ2-7 better, the J assignment may be wrong. This CDR3 region has 15 residues. The germline gives CDR1 SGHTA, CDR2 FQGNSA.

The chain joins TRBV5-5 to TRBJ1-5; no definite D call. The CDR3 has 13 amino acids. CDR1 and CDR2 from the germline V gene are SGHKS and YYEKEE (reference sequence). V lost 4 bases and J 4 bases, leaving 9 bases between the germline ends. The CDR3 region is CASSPSGNQPQHF. CDR3 in DNA: TGTGCCAGCAGCCCCTCCGGAAATCAGCCCCAGCATTTT.

This chain joins TRBV20-1 and TRBJ2-1; no clear D gene. The ends were cut back, 2 bases at V and 0 bases at J, with 8 bases in the middle. Germline CDR1 and CDR2: DFQATT and SNEGSKA (reference sequence). This CDR3 contains 14 residues. CDR3 DNA: TGCAGTGCTAGAAGAGCGAACTCCTACAATGAGCAGTTCTTC. This gives the protein CSARRANSYNEQFF.

This clonotype was picked up many times. The CDR3 DNA sequence: TGTGCCAGCAAATACGGTCAGCATGAAAAACTGTTTTTT. Translated: CASKYGQHEKLFF. This rearrangement joins TRBV25-1 to TRBJ1-4, with D unresolved. CDR1 and CDR2 (germline): MGHDK, SYGVNS. CDR3 length: 13 residues. V gave up 7 bases and J gave up 6 bases, with 12 bases separating them.